This T cell receptor beta chain derives from a study of blood T cells in healthy people across ages. Study-level points and caveats: What prevented conclusive comparison of naive and antigen-experienced cells was that PBMCs were unsorted.

Together with a sample-barcoded 5' primer, a J-beta primer mix was included in a second PCR lasting about 7 to 11 cycles. A template-switch adaptor with 12 random nucleotides tagged each cDNA molecule. In TCRdb, the 5' RACE reads were re-called with MiXCR into one record per CDR3 protein. Found here are about 930,000 distinct CDR3 sequences, 25% to 30% of them singletons; the top ten hold 10% to 13%. This clonotype has at least ten counts. Antigen unknown. The same specimen was also included in a second study, on T cells of mothers and their children.

The sequencing sample was made of blood. The source of this sequence is a woman in her thirties or forties in good health.

In DNA, the CDR3 is TGTGCCAGCAGCTTTAGCGGGGGGACTACAGATACGCAGTATTTT. Protein sequence: CASSFSGGTTDTQYF. The chain carries TRBV7-2 and TRBJ2-3, with 10 bases lining up with TRBD2. The germline V gene encodes CDR1 SGHTA and CDR2 FQGNSA. With V trimmed by 3 bases and J by 3 bases, 3 bases remained unmatched. The CDR3 contains 15 residues.